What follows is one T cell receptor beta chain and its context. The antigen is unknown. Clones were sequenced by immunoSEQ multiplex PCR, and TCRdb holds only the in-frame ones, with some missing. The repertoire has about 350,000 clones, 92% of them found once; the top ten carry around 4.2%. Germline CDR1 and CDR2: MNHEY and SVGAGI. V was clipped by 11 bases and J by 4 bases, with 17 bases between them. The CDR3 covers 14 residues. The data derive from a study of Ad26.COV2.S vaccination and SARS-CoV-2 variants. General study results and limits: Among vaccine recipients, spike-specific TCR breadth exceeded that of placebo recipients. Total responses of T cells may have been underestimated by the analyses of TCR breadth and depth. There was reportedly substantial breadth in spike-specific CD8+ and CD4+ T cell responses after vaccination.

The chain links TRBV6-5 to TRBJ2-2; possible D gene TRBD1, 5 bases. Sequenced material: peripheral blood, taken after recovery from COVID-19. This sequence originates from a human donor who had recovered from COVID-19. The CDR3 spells CADRKLGLTGELFF. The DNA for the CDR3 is TGTGCCGATCGAAAATTGGGGCTCACCGGGGAGCTGTTTTTT.